This T cell receptor beta chain was recorded in a study of OX40 agonist ivuxolimab in advanced cancers. Only in-frame clones appear in the TCRdb table, and some are missing; sequencing was by immunoSEQ multiplex PCR. The repertoire consists of roughly 60,000 clones, with roughly 89% occurring once and the leading ten covering about 27%. Autoimmune disease history or systemic immunosuppression excluded patients. The sampling schedule covered blood at baseline, cycle 4 day 1, and cycle 7 day 1. The CDR3 sequence is 12 residues long. Deletions cut 2 bases from V and 4 bases from J, with 9 bases between. CDR1 and CDR2 from the germline V gene are GTSNPN and SVGIG (reference sequence). This clone was detected ten times or more. As yet, its antigen is unknown. Broader study findings: At 0.1 to 3.0 mg/kg and by week 6, CD4+ and CD8+ T cells in the blood had expanded clonally. More expanded clones were found, on average, in CD8+ than in CD4+ T cells.

J is TRBJ2-7 and V is TRBV30; D call uncertain. The receptor was isolated from an adult with an advanced solid tumor such as melanoma, head and neck, liver or kidney cancer. The material sequenced was CD4+ or CD8+ T cells sorted from blood, taken in a trial of the OX40 agonist ivuxolimab. The CDR3 is CAWSHTQYEQYF. Here the CDR3 DNA reads TGTGCCTGGAGTCACACCCAGTACGAGCAGTACTTC.